The clone carrying this TCR beta chain was picked up a small number of times. The data stem from a study of T-cell reconstitution after alpha-beta-depleted transplantation in children. The TCRbeta library was prepared with unique molecular identifiers. TCRdb redid the calling of the PCR reads with MiXCR, one entry per CDR3 protein. The table includes some 400,000 distinct CDR3 sequences, over 20% detected once. The CDR3 has 15 amino acids. The sample here was PBMCs from the stem cell graft donor, taken from the stem cell graft. This TCR derives from a human donor who donated a stem cell graft to a child with acute myeloid leukemia. The chain carries TRBV21-1 and TRBJ2-7; the table's TRBD2 call for D was not verified on the DNA. TRBV21-1 corresponds to a pseudogene. The CDR3 nucleotides are TGTGCCAGCAGCAAAGGAACTAGCGGGAGGTACGAGCAGTACTTC. Its translation: CASSKGTSGRYEQYF.